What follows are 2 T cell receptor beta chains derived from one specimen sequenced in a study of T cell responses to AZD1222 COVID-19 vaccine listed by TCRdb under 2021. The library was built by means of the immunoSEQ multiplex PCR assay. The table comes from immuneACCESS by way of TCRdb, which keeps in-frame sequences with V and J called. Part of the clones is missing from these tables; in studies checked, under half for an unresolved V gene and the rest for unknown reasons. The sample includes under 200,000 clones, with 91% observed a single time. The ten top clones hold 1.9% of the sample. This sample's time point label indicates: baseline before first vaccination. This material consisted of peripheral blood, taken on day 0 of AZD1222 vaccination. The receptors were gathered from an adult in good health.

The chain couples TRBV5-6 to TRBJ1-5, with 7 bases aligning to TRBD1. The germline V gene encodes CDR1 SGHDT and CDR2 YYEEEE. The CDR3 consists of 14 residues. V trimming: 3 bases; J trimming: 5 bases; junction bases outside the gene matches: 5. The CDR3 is CASSSQGRDQPQHF. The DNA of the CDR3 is TGTGCCAGCAGCTCACAGGGGAGGGATCAGCCCCAGCATTTT.

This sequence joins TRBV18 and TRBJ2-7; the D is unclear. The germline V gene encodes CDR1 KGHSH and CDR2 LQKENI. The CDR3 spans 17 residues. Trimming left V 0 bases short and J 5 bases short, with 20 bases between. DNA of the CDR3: TGTGCCAGCTCACCACCTGCCCGGGTAGGGATTGTCCACGAGCAGTACTTC. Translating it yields CASSPPARVGIVHEQYF. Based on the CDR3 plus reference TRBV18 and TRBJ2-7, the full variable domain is NAGVMQNPRHLVRRRGQEARLRCSPMKGHSHVYWYRQLPEEGLKFMVYLQKENIIDESGMPKERFSAEFPKEGPSILRIQQVVRGDSAAYFCASSPPARVGIVHEQYFGPGTRLTVT.